Shown below are 4 T cell receptor beta chains from a single sample sequenced in a study of T cells after posttransplantation cyclophosphamide. Sequenced by immunoSEQ multiplex PCR; TCRdb stores in-frame clones only, minus some. The sample lists more than 60,000 clones; 93% were seen once. Specimen: PBMCs. These receptors all stem from a woman aged 30 to 39 in good health and a related stem cell transplant donor.

The V call is TRBV7-9, the J call TRBJ1-1, with D uncertain. The germline gives CDR1 SEHNR, CDR2 FQNEAQ (reference sequence). This CDR3 spans 11 amino acids. The V end lost 5 bases, the J end lost 8 bases, and 9 bases lay between the germline ends. CDR3 amino acids: CASSPGKEAFF. The CDR3 DNA sequence: TGTGCCAGCAGCCCGGGGAAGGAAGCTTTCTTT. The variable domain in full, completed from reference TRBV7-9 and TRBJ1-1, reads DTGVSQNPRHKITKRGQNVTFRCDPISEHNRLYWYRQTLGQGPEFLTYFQNEAQLEKSRLLSDRFSAERPKGSFSTLEIQRTEQGDSAMYLCASSPGKEAFFGQGTRLTVV.

V gene TRBV4-2 combines with J gene TRBJ2-3; D is perhaps TRBD2 (7 bases). CDR1 and CDR2 (germline): LGHNA, YNFKEQ. The CDR3 contains 16 residues. The V end was cut by 6 bases, the J end by 1 base, with 17 bases between. CDR3 sequence (DNA): TGTGCCAGCAGGAAGCTAGGCGGGGGCCGCACAGATACGCAGTATTTT. Its protein is CASRKLGGGRTDTQYF.

The gene calls are TRBV30 and TRBJ2-4; no clear D. With 0 bases removed from V and 2 bases from J, the gap between germline ends came to 8 bases. The germline gives CDR1 GTSNPN, CDR2 SVGIG (reference sequence). The CDR3 has 14 residues. The CDR3 is CAWSVRRTKNIQYF. CDR3 nucleotides: TGTGCCTGGAGTGTACGTAGGACCAAAAACATTCAGTACTTC.

As DNA, the CDR3 is TGTGCCAGCACCCATGGAAACTACGAGCAGTACTTC. Its translation: CASTHGNYEQYF. J is TRBJ2-7 and V is TRBV7-9, with D uncertain. The CDR3 is made up of 12 amino acids. Trimming removed 7 bases at V and 3 bases at J, with 10 bases between. In germline, CDR1 is SEHNR, CDR2 FQNEAQ (reference sequence).